This section outlines one TCR beta chain sequence together with its context. Repertoires were generated with immunoSEQ multiplex PCR, while TCRdb's copy carries only in-frame clones and drops some. The sample has more than 250,000 clones, approximately 85% seen once. The CDR3 is 14 residues long. The V gene's germline CDR1 is MGHDK and CDR2 SYGVNS. The V segment lost 3 bases and the J segment 6 bases; nucleotides outside the gene matches: 5. The data were taken from a study of blood T cell repertoires in COVID-19. Study summary: Both acute and convalescent COVID-19 samples were obtained from the United States, Italy and Spain. T cells, B-cell-depleted T cells, or PBMCs provided the cDNA or gDNA that served as material.

The receptor was derived from a man between 45 and 60 years old with active or convalescent COVID-19. The rearrangement links TRBV25-1 to TRBJ2-1; 7 bases fit TRBD2. Sequencing was performed on peripheral blood. CDR3 in amino acids: CASSDERDLNEQFF. The CDR3 DNA reads TGTGCCAGCAGTGATGAGCGGGACCTCAATGAGCAGTTCTTC.